Following are 4 T cell receptor beta chains from one sample sequenced in a study of T cell responses to AZD1222 COVID-19 vaccine. Assay: immunoSEQ multiplex PCR; the TCRdb copy retains only in-frame clones and omits some. The data show about 200,000 clones, approximately 94% seen once. The sample here was peripheral blood, taken 28 days after the second AZD1222 dose. The receptors shown here come from an adult who received the AZD1222 COVID-19 vaccine.

The chain has TRBV2 and TRBJ1-6; weak D call: TRBD1 (6 bases). V shed 3 bases and J shed 7 bases, with 10 bases lying between them. The CDR3 runs 14 residues. Germline V gives CDR1 SNHLY, CDR2 FYNNEI. The CDR3 here is CASSDGGPNSPLHF. The CDR3 DNA follows: TGTGCCAGCAGTGATGGGGGGCCGAATTCACCCCTCCACTTT.

The rearrangement uses TRBV5-8 and TRBJ1-5; D gene unclear. The V gene's germline CDR1 is SGHTS and CDR2 YDEGEE. Trimming took off 5 bases at V and 6 bases at J, with 18 bases between the two ends. The CDR3 consists of 15 residues. CDR3 sequence reads: CASRDYSGWGQPQHF. CDR3 sequence (DNA): TGTGCCAGCAGGGACTACTCGGGGTGGGGTCAGCCCCAGCATTTT.

The chain couples TRBV11-2 to TRBJ2-1, with 9 bases lining up with TRBD1. The CDR3 sequence is 14 residues long. Germline V lookup: CDR1 SGHAT, CDR2 FQNNGV. J gave up 4 bases and V 3 bases, and 1 base lay outside the gene matches. This CDR3 reads CASSFGQGYNEQFF. CDR3 sequence (DNA): TGTGCCAGCAGCTTCGGACAGGGGTACAATGAGCAGTTCTTC.

The rearrangement joins TRBV9 to TRBJ1-1, with D perhaps TRBD1 (5 bases). Germline CDR1 SGDLS, CDR2 YYNGEE. Trimming shortened V by 0 bases and J by 4 bases, and 7 bases separated the two germline ends. This CDR3 region has 13 residues. DNA of the CDR3: TGTGCCAGCAGCGTAGGGGGGTTCACTGAAGCTTTCTTT. Translated: CASSVGGFTEAFF.